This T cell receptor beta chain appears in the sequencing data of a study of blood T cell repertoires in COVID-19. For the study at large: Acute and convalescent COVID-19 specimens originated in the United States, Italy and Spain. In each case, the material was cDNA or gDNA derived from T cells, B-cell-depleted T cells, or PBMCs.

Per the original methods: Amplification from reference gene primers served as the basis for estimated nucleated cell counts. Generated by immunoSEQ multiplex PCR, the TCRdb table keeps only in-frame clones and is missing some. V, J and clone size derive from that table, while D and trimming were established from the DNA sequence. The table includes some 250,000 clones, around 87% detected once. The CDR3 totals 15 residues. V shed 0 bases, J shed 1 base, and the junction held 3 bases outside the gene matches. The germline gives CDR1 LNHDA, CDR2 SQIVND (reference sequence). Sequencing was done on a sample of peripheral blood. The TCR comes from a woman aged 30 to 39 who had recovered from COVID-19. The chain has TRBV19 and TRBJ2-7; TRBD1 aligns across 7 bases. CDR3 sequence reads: CASSIEQGESYEQYF. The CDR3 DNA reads TGTGCCAGTAGTATAGAGCAGGGGGAGTCCTACGAGCAGTACTTC.